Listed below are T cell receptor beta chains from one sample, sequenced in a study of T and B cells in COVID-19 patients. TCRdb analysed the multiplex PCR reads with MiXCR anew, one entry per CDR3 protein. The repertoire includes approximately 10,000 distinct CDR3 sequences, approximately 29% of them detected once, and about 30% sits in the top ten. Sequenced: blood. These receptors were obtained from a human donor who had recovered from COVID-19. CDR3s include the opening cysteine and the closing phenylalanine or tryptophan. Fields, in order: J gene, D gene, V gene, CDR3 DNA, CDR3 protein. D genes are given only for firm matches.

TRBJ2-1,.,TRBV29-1,TGCAGCGTTGAATCGACAGCCCTGGCCGCTGACAATGAGCAGTGCTTC,CSVESTALAADNEQCF
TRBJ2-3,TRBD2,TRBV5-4,TGTGCCAGCAGCCCCGGGGTAGCGGGAGTTTCAGATACGCAGTATTTT,CASSPGVAGVSDTQYF
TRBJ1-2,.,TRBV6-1,TGTGCCAGCAGGGCGGGCCTTGGACTCCTCGAGAACTATGGCTACACCTTC,CASRAGLGLLENYGYTF
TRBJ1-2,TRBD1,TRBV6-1,TGTGCCAGCAGGGCCCCCGGGACAGTGGCGTCTAACTATGGCTACACCTTC,CASRAPGTVASNYGYTF